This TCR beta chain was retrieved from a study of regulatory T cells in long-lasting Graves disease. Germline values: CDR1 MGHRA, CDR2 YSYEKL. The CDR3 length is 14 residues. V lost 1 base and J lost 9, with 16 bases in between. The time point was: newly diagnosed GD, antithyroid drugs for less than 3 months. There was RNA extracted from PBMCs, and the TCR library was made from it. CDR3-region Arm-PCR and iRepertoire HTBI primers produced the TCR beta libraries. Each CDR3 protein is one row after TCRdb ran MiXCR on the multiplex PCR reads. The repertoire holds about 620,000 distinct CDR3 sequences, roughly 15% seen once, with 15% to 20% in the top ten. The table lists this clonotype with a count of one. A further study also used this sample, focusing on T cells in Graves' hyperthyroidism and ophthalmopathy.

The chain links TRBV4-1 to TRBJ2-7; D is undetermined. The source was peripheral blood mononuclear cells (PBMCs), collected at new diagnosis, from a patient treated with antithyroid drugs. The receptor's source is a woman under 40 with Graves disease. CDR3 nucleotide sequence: TGCGCCAGCAGCCAAGTTTCTCCTAAAGACTTGCAGTACTTC. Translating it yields CASSQVSPKDLQYF.